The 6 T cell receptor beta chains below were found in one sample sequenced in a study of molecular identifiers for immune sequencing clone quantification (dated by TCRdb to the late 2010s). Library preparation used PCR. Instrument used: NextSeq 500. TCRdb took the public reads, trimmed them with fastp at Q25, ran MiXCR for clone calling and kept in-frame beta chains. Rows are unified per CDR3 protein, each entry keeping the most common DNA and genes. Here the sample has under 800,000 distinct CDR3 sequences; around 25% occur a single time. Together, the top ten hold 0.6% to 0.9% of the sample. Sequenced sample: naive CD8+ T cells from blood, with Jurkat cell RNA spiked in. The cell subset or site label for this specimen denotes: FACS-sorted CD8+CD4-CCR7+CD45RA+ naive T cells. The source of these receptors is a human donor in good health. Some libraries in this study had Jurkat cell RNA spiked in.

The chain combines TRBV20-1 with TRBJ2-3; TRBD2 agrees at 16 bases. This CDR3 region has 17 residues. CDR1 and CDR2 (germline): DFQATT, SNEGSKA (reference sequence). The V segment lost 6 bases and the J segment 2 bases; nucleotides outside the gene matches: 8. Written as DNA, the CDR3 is TGCAGTGCCAAGGGACTAGCGGGAGGGCGGGACACAGATACGCAGTATTTT. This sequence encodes CSAKGLAGGRDTDTQYF.

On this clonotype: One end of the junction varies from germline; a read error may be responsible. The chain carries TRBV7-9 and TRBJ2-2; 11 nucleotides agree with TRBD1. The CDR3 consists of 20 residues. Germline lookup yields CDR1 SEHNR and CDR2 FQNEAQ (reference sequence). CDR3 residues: CASSSHGTGGKLWNTGALFF. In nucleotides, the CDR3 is TGTGCCAGCAGCTCCCACGGGACAGGGGGTAAATTATGGAACACCGGGGCGCTGTTTTTT.

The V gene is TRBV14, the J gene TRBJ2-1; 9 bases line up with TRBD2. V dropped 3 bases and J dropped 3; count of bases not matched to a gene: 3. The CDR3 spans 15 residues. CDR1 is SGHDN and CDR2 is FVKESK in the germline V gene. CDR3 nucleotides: TGTGCCAGCAGCCAGCGGACTAGCGTCTACAATGAGCAGTTCTTC. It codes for CASSQRTSVYNEQFF.

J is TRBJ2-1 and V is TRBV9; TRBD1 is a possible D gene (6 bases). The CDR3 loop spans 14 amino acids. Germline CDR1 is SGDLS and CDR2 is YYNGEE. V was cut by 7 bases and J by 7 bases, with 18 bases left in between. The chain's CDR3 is CASSFGQPGNEQFF. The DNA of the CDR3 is TGTGCCAGCTCCTTTGGACAGCCGGGGAATGAGCAGTTCTTC.

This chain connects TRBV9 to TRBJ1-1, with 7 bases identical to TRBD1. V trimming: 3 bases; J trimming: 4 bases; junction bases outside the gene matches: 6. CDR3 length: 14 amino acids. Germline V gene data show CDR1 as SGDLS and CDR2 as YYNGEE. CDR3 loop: CASSEFGQATEAFF. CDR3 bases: TGTGCCAGCAGCGAATTTGGACAGGCCACTGAAGCTTTCTTT.

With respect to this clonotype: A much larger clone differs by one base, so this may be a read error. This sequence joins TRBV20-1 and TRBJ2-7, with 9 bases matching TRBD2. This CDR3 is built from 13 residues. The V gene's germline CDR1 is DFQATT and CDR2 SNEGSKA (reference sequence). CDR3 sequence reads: CSARSGLARERYF. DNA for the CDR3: TGCAGTGCTAGATCTGGACTAGCGCGTGAGCGGTACTTC.